This TCR beta chain was recorded in a study of cytomegalovirus exposure and HLA in healthy donors. General study findings and limits: Reports described diagnosis of cytomegalovirus status by the classifier as highly specific and sensitive.

Assay used: immunoSEQ multiplex PCR; TCRdb lists only in-frame clones, some missing. The sample includes about 88,000 clones, 96% of them seen just once. In regard to this clone: What it recognizes is unknown.

V was clipped by 6 bases and J by 3 bases, with 11 bases between them. Germline CDR1 is MDHEN and CDR2 is SYDVKM. This CDR3 is 13 amino acids long. Sequencing was carried out using PBMCs. The V and J genes are TRBV28 and TRBJ1-2; D not resolved. The receptor's source is a man between 18 and 35 years old in good health and CMV-seronegative. CDR3 coding DNA: TGTGCCAGCAGCTCAGGATACTACTATGGCTACACCTTC. Translation: CASSSGYYYGYTF.